This T cell receptor (beta chain) came from a study of T cell responses to AZD1222 COVID-19 vaccine. Study results and caveats: Baseline seropositives among AZD1222 recipients totaled only 5 to 7.

As for this clone: Its specificity is not known.

Assay used: immunoSEQ multiplex PCR; TCRdb lists only in-frame clones, some missing. The data show about 120,000 clones, more than 75% seen once. The germline V gene encodes CDR1 MNHEY and CDR2 SVGAGI. The CDR3 contains 15 residues. V gave up 7 bases and J gave up 8 bases; unmatched junction bases: 13. Sequencing was performed on peripheral blood, taken on day 0 of AZD1222 vaccination. The TCR sequence derives from an adult in good health. The genes are TRBV6-5 and TRBJ1-4, with TRBD1 matching 7 bases. CDR3 amino acids: CASTHSTGSVEKLFF. CDR3 DNA sequence: TGTGCCAGCACCCATTCGACAGGGTCTGTAGAAAAACTGTTTTTT.